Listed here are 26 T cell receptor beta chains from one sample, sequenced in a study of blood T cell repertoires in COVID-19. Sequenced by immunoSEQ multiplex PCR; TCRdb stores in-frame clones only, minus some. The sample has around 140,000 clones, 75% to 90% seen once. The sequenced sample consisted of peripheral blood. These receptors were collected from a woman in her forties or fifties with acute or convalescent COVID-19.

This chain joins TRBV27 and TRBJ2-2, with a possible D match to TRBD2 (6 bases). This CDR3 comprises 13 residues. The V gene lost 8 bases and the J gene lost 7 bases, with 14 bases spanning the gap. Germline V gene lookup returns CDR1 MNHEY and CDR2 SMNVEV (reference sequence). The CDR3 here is CASGTRAGGELFF. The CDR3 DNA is TGTGCCAGCGGGACTCGAGCGGGCGGGGAGCTGTTTTTT.

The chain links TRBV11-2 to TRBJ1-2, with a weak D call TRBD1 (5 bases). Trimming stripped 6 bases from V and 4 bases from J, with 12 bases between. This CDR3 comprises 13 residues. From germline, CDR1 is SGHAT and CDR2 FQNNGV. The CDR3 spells CASRRDSTYGYTF. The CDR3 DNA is TGTGCCAGCAGGCGCGACAGTACCTATGGCTACACCTTC.

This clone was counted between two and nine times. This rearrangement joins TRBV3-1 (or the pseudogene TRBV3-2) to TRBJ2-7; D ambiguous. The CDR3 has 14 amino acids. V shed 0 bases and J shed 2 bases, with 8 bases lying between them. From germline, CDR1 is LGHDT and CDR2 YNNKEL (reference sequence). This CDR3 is CASSQDFSAYEQYF. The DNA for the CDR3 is TGTGCCAGCAGCCAAGATTTTTCGGCCTACGAGCAGTACTTC.

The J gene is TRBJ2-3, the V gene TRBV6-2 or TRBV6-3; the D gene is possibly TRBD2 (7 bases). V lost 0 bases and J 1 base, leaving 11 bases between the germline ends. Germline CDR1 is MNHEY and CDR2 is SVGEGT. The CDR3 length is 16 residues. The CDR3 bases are TGTGCCAGCAGTTACTCCGGGGGGCCCCGCACAGATACGCAGTATTTT. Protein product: CASSYSGGPRTDTQYF.

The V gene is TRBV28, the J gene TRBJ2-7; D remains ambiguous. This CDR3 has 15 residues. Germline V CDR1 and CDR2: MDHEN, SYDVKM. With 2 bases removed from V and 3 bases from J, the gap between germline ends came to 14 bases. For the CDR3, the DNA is TGTGCCAGCAGTTTAAGAGGTCATTTTGTCTACGAGCAGTACTTC. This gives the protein CASSLRGHFVYEQYF. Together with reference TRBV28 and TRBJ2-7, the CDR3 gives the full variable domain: DVKVTQSSRYLVKRTGEKVFLECVQDMDHENMFWYRQDPGLGLRLIYFSYDVKMKEKGDIPEGYSVSREKKERFSLILESASTNQTSMYLCASSLRGHFVYEQYFGPGTRLTVT.

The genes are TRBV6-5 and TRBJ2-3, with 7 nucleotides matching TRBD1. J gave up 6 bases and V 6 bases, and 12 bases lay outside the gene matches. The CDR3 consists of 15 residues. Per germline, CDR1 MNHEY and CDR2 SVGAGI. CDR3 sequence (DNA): TGTGCCAGCAGCTTCGGGCAGGGGGTAGGGGATACGCAGTATTTT. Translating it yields CASSFGQGVGDTQYF.

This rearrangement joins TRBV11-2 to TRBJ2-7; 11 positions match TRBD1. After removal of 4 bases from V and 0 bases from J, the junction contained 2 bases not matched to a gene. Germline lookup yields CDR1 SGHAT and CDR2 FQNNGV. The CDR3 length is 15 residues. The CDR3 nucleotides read TGTGCCAGCAGCTCCGGACAGGGGGCCTCCTACGAGCAGTACTTC. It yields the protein CASSSGQGASYEQYF. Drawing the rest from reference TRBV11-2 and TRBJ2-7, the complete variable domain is EAGVAQSPRYKIIEKRQSVAFWCNPISGHATLYWYQQILGQGPKLLIQFQNNGVVDDSQLPKDRFSAERLKGVDSTLKIQPAKLEDSAVYLCASSSGQGASYEQYFGPGTRLTVT.

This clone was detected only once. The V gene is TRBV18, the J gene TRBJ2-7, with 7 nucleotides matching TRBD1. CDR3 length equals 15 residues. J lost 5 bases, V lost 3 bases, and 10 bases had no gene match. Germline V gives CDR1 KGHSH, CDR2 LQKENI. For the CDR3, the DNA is TGTGCCAGCTCACCCCAATCTGAGACAGGGAACGAGCAGTACTTC. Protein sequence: CASSPQSETGNEQYF.

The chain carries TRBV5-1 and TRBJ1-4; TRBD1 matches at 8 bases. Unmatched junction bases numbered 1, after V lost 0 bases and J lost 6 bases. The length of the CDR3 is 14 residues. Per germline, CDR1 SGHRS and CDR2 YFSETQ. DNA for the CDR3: TGCGCCAGCAGCTTGGCCAGGGGGCATGAAAAACTGTTTTTT. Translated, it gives CASSLARGHEKLFF.

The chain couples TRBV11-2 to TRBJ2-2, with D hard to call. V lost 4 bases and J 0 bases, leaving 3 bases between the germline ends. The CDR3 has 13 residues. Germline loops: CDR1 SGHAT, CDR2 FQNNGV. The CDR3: CASSSTNTGELFF. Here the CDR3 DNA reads TGTGCCAGCAGCTCTACGAACACCGGGGAGCTGTTTTTT.

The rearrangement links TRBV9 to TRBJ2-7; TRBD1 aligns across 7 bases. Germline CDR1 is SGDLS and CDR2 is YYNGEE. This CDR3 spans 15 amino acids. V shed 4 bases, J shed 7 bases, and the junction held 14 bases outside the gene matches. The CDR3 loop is CASSPRQGPRREQYF. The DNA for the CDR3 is TGTGCCAGCAGCCCCAGACAGGGACCTCGTCGTGAGCAGTACTTC. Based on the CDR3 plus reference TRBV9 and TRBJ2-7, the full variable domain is DSGVTQTPKHLITATGQRVTLRCSPRSGDLSVYWYQQSLDQGLQFLIQYYNGEERAKGNILERFSAQQFPDLHSELNLSSLELGDSALYFCASSPRQGPRREQYFGPGTRLTVT.

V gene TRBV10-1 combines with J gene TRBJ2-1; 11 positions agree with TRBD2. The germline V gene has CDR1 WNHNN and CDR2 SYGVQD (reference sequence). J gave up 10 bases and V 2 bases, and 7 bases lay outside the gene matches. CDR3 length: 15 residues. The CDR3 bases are TGCGCCAGCAGTGAGACTAGCGGGGGTACAAGGGAGCAGTTCTTC. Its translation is CASSETSGGTREQFF.

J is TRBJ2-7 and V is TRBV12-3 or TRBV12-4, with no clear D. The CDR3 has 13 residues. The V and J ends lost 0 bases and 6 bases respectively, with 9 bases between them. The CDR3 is CASSLAYPGEQYF. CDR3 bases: TGTGCCAGCAGTTTAGCGTACCCCGGCGAGCAGTACTTC.

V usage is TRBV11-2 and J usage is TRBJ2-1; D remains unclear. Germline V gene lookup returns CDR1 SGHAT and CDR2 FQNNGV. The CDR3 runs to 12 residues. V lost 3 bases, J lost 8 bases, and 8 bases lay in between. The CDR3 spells CASSFAGDEQFF. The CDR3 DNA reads TGTGCCAGCAGCTTCGCAGGCGATGAGCAGTTCTTC.

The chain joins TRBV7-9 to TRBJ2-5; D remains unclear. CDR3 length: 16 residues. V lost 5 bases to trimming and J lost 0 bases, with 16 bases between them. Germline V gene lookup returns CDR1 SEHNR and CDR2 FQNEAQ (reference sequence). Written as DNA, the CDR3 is TGTGCCAGCAGCCCGGCTGGGCGCAGGAACCAAGAGACCCAGTACTTC. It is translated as CASSPAGRRNQETQYF.

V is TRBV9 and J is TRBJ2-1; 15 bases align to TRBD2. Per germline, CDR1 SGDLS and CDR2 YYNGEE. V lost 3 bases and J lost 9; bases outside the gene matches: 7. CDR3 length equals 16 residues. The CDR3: CASSAGLAGGLGEQFF. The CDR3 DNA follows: TGTGCCAGCAGCGCTGGACTAGCGGGGGGGCTAGGTGAGCAGTTCTTC.

The CDR3 DNA sequence: TGTGCCAGTAGTATGGAGGGTGACACTGAAGCTTTCTTT. As protein: CASSMEGDTEAFF. The V and J genes are TRBV19 and TRBJ1-1, with unresolved D. The CDR3 contains 13 residues. Germline V gene lookup returns CDR1 LNHDA and CDR2 SQIVND (reference sequence). The V gene lost 3 bases and the J gene lost 3 bases, with 8 bases spanning the gap.

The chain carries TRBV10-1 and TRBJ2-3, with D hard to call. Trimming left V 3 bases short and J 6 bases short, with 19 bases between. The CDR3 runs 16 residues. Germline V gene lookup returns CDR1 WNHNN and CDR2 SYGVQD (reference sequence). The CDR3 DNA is TGCGCCAGCAGTGAAAATATGCCACAGATGGTGGATACGCAGTATTTT. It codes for CASSENMPQMVDTQYF.

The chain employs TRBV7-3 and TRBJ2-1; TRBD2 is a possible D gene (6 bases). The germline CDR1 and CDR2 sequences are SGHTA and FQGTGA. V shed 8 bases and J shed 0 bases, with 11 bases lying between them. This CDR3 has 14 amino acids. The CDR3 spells CASGGGDSYNEQFF. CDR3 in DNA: TGTGCCAGCGGAGGCGGGGACTCCTACAATGAGCAGTTCTTC.

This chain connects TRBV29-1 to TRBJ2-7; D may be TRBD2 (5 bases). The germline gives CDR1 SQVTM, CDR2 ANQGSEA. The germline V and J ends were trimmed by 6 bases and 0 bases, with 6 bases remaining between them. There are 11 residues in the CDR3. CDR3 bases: TGCAGCGTAGGGAGCTCCTACGAGCAGTACTTC. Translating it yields CSVGSSYEQYF.

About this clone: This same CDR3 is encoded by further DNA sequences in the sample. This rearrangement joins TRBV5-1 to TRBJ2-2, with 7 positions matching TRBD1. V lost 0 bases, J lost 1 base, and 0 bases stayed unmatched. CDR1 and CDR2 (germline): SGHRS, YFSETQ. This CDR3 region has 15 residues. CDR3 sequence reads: CASSLAGGNTGELFF. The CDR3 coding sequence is TGCGCCAGCAGCTTGGCAGGGGGGAACACCGGGGAGCTGTTTTTT.

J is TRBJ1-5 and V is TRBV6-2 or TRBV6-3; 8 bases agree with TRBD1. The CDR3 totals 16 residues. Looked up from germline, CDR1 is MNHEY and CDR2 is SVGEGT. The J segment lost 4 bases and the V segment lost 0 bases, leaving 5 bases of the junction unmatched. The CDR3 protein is CASSYSQGARNQPQHF. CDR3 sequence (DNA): TGTGCCAGCAGTTACTCTCAGGGGGCCCGTAATCAGCCCCAGCATTTT.

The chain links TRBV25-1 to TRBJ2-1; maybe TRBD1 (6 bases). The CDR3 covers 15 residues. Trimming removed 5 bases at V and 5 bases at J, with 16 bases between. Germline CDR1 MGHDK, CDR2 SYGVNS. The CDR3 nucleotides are TGTGCCAGCAGTATTCAGGGGCAGGGTGACAATGAGCAGTTCTTC. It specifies CASSIQGQGDNEQFF. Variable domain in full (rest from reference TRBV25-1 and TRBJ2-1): EADIYQTPRYLVIGTGKKITLECSQTMGHDKMYWYQQDPGMELHLIHYSYGVNSTEKGDLSSESTVSRIRTEHFPLTLESARPSHTSQYLCASSIQGQGDNEQFFGPGTRLTVL.

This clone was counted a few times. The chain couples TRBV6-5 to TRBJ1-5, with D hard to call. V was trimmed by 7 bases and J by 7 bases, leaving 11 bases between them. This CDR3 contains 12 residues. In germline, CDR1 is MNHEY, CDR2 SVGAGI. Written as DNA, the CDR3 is TGTGCCAGCATGTGGTTACGGCAGCCCCAGCATTTT. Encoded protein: CASMWLRQPQHF.

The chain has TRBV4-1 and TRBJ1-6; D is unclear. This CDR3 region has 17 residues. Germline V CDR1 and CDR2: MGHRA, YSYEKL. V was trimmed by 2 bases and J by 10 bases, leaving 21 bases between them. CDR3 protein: CASSQPIIEGIGSPLHF. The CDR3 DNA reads TGCGCCAGCAGCCAACCTATTATTGAGGGAATAGGCTCACCCCTCCACTTT.

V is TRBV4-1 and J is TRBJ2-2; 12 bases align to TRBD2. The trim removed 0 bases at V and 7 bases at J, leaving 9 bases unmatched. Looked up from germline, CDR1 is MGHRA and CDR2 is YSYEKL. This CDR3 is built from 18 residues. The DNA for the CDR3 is TGCGCCAGCAGCCAAGATATTTGGCTAGCGGGGGGGTTCGGGGAGCTGTTTTTT. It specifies CASSQDIWLAGGFGELFF.